Listed below are T cell receptor beta chains from one sample, sequenced in a study of CD8 T cells in Susac syndrome. TCRdb passed the immunoSEQ multiplex PCR reads through MiXCR, listing each CDR3 protein once. This table has some 180,000 distinct CDR3 sequences, approximately 93% appearing once. Sequencing was carried out using CD4+ T cells from PBMCs. Source of these receptors: a human donor in good health. The CDR3 runs from the conserved cysteine through the conserved F or W. The order of the fields is clone size, D gene, V gene, J gene, CDR3 protein, CDR3 DNA. A D gene is named only where the DNA matches it firmly. The size field is filled for only some rows; it gives once, few, many or a size class.

abundance: NA; d_gene: NA; v_gene: TRBV5-1; j_gene: TRBJ2-3; CDR3aa: CASSILPGTDTQYF; CDR3nt: TGCGCCAGCAGCATCTTACCGGGTACGGATACGCAGTATTTT
abundance: NA; d_gene: NA; v_gene: TRBV5-4; j_gene: TRBJ2-3; CDR3aa: CASSLSRGAVSTDTQYF; CDR3nt: TGTGCCAGCAGCTTGAGTCGCGGCGCAGTAAGCACAGATACGCAGTATTTT
abundance: NA; d_gene: NA; v_gene: TRBV9; j_gene: TRBJ1-5; CDR3aa: CASSVGGDPSNQPQHF; CDR3nt: TGTGCCAGCAGCGTAGGGGGAGACCCTAGCAATCAGCCCCAGCATTTT
abundance: NA; d_gene: NA; v_gene: TRBV5-1; j_gene: TRBJ2-3; CDR3aa: CASSPWEGEDTQYF; CDR3nt: TGCGCCAGCAGCCCATGGGAGGGGGAAGATACGCAGTATTTT
abundance: NA; d_gene: NA; v_gene: TRBV29-1; j_gene: TRBJ2-2; CDR3aa: CSVVPQKNTGELFF; CDR3nt: TGCAGCGTTGTCCCTCAGAAGAACACCGGGGAGCTGTTTTTT
abundance: NA; d_gene: NA; v_gene: TRBV20-1; j_gene: TRBJ2-4; CDR3aa: CSARDFRVAKNIQYF; CDR3nt: TGCAGTGCTAGAGATTTTCGGGTAGCCAAAAACATTCAGTACTTC
abundance: NA; d_gene: NA; v_gene: TRBV5-1; j_gene: TRBJ2-5; CDR3aa: CASSLGATWETQYF; CDR3nt: TGCGCCAGCAGCTTGGGGGCGACTTGGGAGACCCAGTACTTC
abundance: NA; d_gene: TRBD1; v_gene: TRBV2; j_gene: TRBJ1-6; CDR3aa: CASSFRDSNSPLHF; CDR3nt: TGTGCCAGCAGTTTCCGGGACAGTAATTCACCCCTCCACTTT
abundance: once; d_gene: NA; v_gene: TRBV30; j_gene: TRBJ1-4; CDR3aa: CAWSAGGGTEKLFF; CDR3nt: TGTGCCTGGAGTGCCGGTGGGGGAACCGAAAAACTGTTTTTT
abundance: NA; d_gene: TRBD1; v_gene: TRBV24-1; j_gene: TRBJ2-1; CDR3aa: CATGQGVDNEQFF; CDR3nt: TGTGCCACCGGACAGGGCGTGGACAATGAGCAGTTCTTC
abundance: NA; d_gene: NA; v_gene: TRBV20-1; j_gene: TRBJ2-2; CDR3aa: CSARAAGGVRTGELFF; CDR3nt: TGCAGTGCTAGAGCAGCGGGCGGGGTACGGACCGGGGAGCTGTTTTTT
abundance: NA; d_gene: NA; v_gene: TRBV7-3; j_gene: TRBJ2-3; CDR3aa: CASSSLVAAPDTQYF; CDR3nt: TGTGCCAGCAGCTCCCTCGTTGCAGCCCCAGATACGCAGTATTTT
abundance: NA; d_gene: TRBD1; v_gene: TRBV18; j_gene: TRBJ2-3; CDR3aa: CASSPGQGITDTQYF; CDR3nt: TGTGCCAGCTCACCGGGACAGGGGATCACAGATACGCAGTATTTT
abundance: NA; d_gene: NA; v_gene: TRBV21-1; j_gene: TRBJ2-2; CDR3aa: CASSNPRGPTLCTGELFF; CDR3nt: TGTGCCAGCAGCAACCCCCGAGGCCCTACCCTTTGTACCGGGGAGCTGTTTTTT
abundance: once; d_gene: NA; v_gene: TRBV28; j_gene: TRBJ2-7; CDR3aa: CASSLRRVDEQYF; CDR3nt: TGTGCCAGCAGTTTAAGAAGGGTCGACGAGCAGTACTTC
abundance: NA; d_gene: NA; v_gene: TRBV29-1; j_gene: TRBJ2-5; CDR3aa: CSAGASGSDGAQYF; CDR3nt: TGCAGCGCTGGCGCGTCAGGGAGTGACGGGGCCCAGTACTTC
abundance: NA; d_gene: NA; v_gene: TRBV12-3/TRBV12-4; j_gene: TRBJ2-3; CDR3aa: CASSLFSGRNTQYF; CDR3nt: TGTGCCAGCAGTTTATTCAGCGGTCGGAATACGCAGTATTTT
abundance: NA; d_gene: NA; v_gene: TRBV2; j_gene: TRBJ2-1; CDR3aa: CASSVINEQFF; CDR3nt: TGTGCCAGCAGTGTTATCAATGAGCAGTTCTTC
abundance: NA; d_gene: TRBD1; v_gene: TRBV18; j_gene: TRBJ1-5; CDR3aa: CASSPKTGEGPQHF; CDR3nt: TGTGCCAGCTCACCAAAGACAGGGGAAGGGCCCCAGCATTTT
abundance: NA; d_gene: NA; v_gene: TRBV11-1; j_gene: TRBJ1-1; CDR3aa: CASSLQWGLNTEAFF; CDR3nt: TGTGCCAGCAGCTTACAGTGGGGCTTGAACACTGAAGCTTTCTTT
abundance: NA; d_gene: NA; v_gene: TRBV20-1; j_gene: TRBJ2-2; CDR3aa: CSARSRGGTGELFF; CDR3nt: TGCAGTGCTAGATCCAGGGGAGGCACCGGGGAGCTGTTTTTT
abundance: NA; d_gene: NA; v_gene: TRBV28; j_gene: TRBJ2-6; CDR3aa: CASSAHSSGANVLTF; CDR3nt: TGTGCCAGCAGCGCCCACAGCTCTGGGGCCAACGTCCTGACTTTC
abundance: NA; d_gene: TRBD1; v_gene: TRBV6-6; j_gene: TRBJ1-5; CDR3aa: CASTSQGAGHPQHF; CDR3nt: TGTGCCAGCACTTCACAGGGGGCTGGACACCCCCAGCATTTT
abundance: NA; d_gene: NA; v_gene: TRBV12-3/TRBV12-4; j_gene: TRBJ2-6; CDR3aa: CASRFNRAGANVLTF; CDR3nt: TGTGCCAGCAGGTTTAACAGAGCTGGGGCCAACGTCCTGACTTTC
abundance: NA; d_gene: NA; v_gene: TRBV12-3/TRBV12-4; j_gene: TRBJ2-3; CDR3aa: CASSFSGVAGDTQYF; CDR3nt: TGTGCCAGCAGTTTTTCGGGGGTGGCTGGAGATACGCAGTATTTT
abundance: NA; d_gene: NA; v_gene: TRBV4-2; j_gene: TRBJ1-3; CDR3aa: CASSQDLGGPSGNTIYF; CDR3nt: TGTGCCAGCAGCCAAGATCTGGGGGGACCCTCTGGAAACACCATATATTTT
abundance: NA; d_gene: TRBD1; v_gene: TRBV9; j_gene: TRBJ2-3; CDR3aa: CASSQQGVADTQYF; CDR3nt: TGTGCCAGCAGCCAGCAGGGGGTTGCAGATACGCAGTATTTT
abundance: NA; d_gene: NA; v_gene: TRBV19; j_gene: TRBJ2-3; CDR3aa: CASSMGVRGTDTQYF; CDR3nt: TGTGCCAGTAGTATGGGGGTCAGGGGAACCGATACGCAGTATTTT
abundance: NA; d_gene: NA; v_gene: TRBV6-5; j_gene: TRBJ1-5; CDR3aa: CASRPLGSNQPQHF; CDR3nt: TGTGCCAGCAGACCCCTAGGTTCCAATCAGCCCCAGCATTTT
abundance: few; d_gene: NA; v_gene: TRBV7-9; j_gene: TRBJ1-6; CDR3aa: CASREGNSPLHF; CDR3nt: TGTGCCAGCCGTGAGGGGAACTCACCCCTCCACTTT
abundance: NA; d_gene: NA; v_gene: TRBV10-3; j_gene: TRBJ2-5; CDR3aa: CAISDRGETQYF; CDR3nt: TGTGCCATCAGTGATCGAGGAGAGACCCAGTACTTC
abundance: NA; d_gene: NA; v_gene: TRBV12-3/TRBV12-4; j_gene: TRBJ2-3; CDR3aa: CASSFGRAYTDTQYF; CDR3nt: TGTGCCAGCAGTTTCGGAAGGGCCTACACAGATACGCAGTATTTT
abundance: NA; d_gene: TRBD1; v_gene: TRBV7-2; j_gene: TRBJ1-1; CDR3aa: CASSPRGGGATEAFF; CDR3nt: TGTGCCAGCAGCCCCCGGGGAGGGGGCGCGACTGAAGCTTTCTTT
abundance: once; d_gene: NA; v_gene: TRBV5-6; j_gene: TRBJ2-2; CDR3aa: CASSHIGTNTGELFF; CDR3nt: TGTGCCAGCAGCCACATAGGGACGAACACCGGGGAGCTGTTTTTT
abundance: NA; d_gene: TRBD2; v_gene: TRBV11-2; j_gene: TRBJ2-5; CDR3aa: CASSLELAGGRETQYF; CDR3nt: TGTGCCAGCAGCTTAGAACTAGCGGGGGGCCGAGAGACCCAGTACTTC
abundance: NA; d_gene: NA; v_gene: TRBV5-6; j_gene: TRBJ2-5; CDR3aa: CASSQQETQYF; CDR3nt: TGTGCCAGCAGCCAACAAGAGACCCAGTACTTC
abundance: NA; d_gene: TRBD1; v_gene: TRBV20-1; j_gene: TRBJ1-1; CDR3aa: CSAVDRMLRTEAFF; CDR3nt: TGCAGTGCGGTGGACAGGATGCTGAGGACTGAAGCTTTCTTT
abundance: NA; d_gene: NA; v_gene: TRBV12-5; j_gene: TRBJ2-2; CDR3aa: CASANLGTLNTGELFF; CDR3nt: TGTGCTAGTGCCAATCTTGGGACACTGAACACCGGGGAGCTGTTTTTT